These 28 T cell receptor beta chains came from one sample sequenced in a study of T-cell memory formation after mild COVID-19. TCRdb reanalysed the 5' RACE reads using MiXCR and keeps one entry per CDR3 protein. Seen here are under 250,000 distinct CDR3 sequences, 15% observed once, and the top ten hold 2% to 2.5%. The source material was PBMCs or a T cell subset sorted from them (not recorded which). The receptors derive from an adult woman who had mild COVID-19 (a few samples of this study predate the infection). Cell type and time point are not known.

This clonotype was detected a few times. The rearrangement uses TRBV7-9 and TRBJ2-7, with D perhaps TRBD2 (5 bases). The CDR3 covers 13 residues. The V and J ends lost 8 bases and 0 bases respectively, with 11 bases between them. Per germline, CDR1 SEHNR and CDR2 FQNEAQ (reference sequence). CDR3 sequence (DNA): TGTGCCAGCGAGAGAGGGCACTCCTACGAGCAGTACTTC. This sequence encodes CASERGHSYEQYF. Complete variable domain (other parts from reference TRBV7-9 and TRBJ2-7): DTGVSQNPRHKITKRGQNVTFRCDPISEHNRLYWYRQTLGQGPEFLTYFQNEAQLEKSRLLSDRFSAERPKGSFSTLEIQRTEQGDSAMYLCASERGHSYEQYFGPGTRLTVT.

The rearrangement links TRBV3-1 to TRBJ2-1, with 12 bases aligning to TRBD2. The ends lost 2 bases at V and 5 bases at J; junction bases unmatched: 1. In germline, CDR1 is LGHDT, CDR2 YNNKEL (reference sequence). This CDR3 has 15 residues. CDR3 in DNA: TGTGCCAGCAGCCAACTAGCGGGAGGGCACAATGAGCAGTTCTTC. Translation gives CASSQLAGGHNEQFF.

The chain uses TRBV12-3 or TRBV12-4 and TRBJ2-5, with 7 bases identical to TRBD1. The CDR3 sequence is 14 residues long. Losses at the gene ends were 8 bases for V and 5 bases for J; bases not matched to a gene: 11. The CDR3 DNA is TGTGCCAGCGGCCCAGACAGGGATATGGAGACCCAGTACTTC. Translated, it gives CASGPDRDMETQYF.

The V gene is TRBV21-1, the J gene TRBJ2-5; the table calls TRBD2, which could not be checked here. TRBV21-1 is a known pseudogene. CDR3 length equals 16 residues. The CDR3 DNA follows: TGTGCCAGCAGCAAGATTAGCGGGGGGGCTCAAGAGACCCAGTACTTC. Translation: CASSKISGGAQETQYF.

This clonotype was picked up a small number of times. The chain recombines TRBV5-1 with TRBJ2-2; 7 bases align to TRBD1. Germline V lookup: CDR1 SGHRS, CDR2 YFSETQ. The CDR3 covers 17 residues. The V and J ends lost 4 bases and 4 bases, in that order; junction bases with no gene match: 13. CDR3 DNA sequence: TGCGCCAGCAGCACCTACTCTACAGGGGTTGGCACCGGGGAGCTGTTTTTT. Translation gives CASSTYSTGVGTGELFF.

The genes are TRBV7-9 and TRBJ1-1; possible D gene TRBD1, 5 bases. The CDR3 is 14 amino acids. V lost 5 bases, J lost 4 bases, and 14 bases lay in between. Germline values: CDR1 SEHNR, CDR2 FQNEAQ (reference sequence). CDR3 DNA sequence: TGTGCCAGCAGCCCCGGGACCGCTCTCACTGAAGCTTTCTTT. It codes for CASSPGTALTEAFF.

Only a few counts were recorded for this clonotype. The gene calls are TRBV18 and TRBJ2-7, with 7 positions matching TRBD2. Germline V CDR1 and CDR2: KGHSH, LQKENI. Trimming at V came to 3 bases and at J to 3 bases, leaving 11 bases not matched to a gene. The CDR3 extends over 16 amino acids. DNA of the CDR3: TGTGCCAGCTCACCCCCCCGTGCGGGGGATGACTACGAGCAGTACTTC. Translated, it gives CASSPPRAGDDYEQYF.

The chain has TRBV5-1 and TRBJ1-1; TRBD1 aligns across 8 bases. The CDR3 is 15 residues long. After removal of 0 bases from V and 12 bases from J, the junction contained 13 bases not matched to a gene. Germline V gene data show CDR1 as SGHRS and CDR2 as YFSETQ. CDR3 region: CASSLGGQAKTRTFF. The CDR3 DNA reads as TGCGCCAGCAGCTTGGGGGGACAGGCAAAAACACGGACTTTCTTT. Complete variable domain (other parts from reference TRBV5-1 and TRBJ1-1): KAGVTQTPRYLIKTRGQQVTLSCSPISGHRSVSWYQQTPGQGLQFLFEYFSETQRNKGNFPGRFSGRQFSNSRSEMNVSTLELGDSALYLCASSLGGQAKTRTFFGQGTRLTVV.

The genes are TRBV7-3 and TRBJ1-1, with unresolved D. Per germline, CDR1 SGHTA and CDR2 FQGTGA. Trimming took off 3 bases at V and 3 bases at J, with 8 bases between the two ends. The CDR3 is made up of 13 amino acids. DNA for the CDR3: TGTGCCAGCAGCTTCGGCGGAGACACTGAAGCTTTCTTT. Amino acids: CASSFGGDTEAFF. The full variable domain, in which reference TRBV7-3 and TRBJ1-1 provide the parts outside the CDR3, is GAGVSQTPSNKVTEKGKYVELRCDPISGHTALYWYRQSLGQGPEFLIYFQGTGAADDSGLPNDRFFAVRPEGSVSTLKIQRTERGDSAVYLCASSFGGDTEAFFGQGTRLTVV.

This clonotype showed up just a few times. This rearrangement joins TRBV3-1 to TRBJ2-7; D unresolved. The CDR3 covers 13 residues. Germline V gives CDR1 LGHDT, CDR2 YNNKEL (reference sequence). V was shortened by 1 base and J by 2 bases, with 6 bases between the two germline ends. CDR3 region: CASSQAITYEQYF. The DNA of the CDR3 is TGTGCCAGCAGCCAAGCCATCACCTACGAGCAGTACTTC.

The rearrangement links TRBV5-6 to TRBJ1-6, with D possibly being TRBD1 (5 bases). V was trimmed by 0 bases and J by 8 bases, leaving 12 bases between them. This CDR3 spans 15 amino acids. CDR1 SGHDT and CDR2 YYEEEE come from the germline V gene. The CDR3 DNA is TGTGCCAGCAGCTTGGTATCCAGGGATCATTCACCCCTCCACTTT. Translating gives CASSLVSRDHSPLHF.

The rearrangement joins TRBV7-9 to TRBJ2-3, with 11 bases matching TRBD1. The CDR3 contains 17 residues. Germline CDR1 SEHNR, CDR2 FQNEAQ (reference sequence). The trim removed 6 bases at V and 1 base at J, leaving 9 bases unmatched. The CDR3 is CASRAGTGGYRTDTQYF. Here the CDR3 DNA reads TGTGCCAGCAGAGCCGGGACAGGGGGTTATCGCACAGATACGCAGTATTTT.

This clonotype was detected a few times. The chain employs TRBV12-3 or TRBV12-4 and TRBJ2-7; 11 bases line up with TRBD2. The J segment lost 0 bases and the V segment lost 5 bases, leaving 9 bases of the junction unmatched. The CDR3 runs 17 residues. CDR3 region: CASSQTSGGLSSYEQYF. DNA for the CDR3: TGTGCCAGCAGTCAAACTAGCGGGGGCCTGAGCTCCTACGAGCAGTACTTC.

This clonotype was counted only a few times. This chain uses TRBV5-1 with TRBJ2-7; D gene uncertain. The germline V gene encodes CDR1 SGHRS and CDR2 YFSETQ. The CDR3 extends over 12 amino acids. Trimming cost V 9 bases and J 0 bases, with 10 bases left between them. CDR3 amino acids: CATWASSYEQYF. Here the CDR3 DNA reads TGCGCCACTTGGGCAAGCTCCTACGAGCAGTACTTC.

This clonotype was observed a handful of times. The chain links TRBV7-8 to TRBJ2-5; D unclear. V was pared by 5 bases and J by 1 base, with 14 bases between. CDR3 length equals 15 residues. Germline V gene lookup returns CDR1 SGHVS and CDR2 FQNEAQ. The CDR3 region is CASSPRSTVQETQYF. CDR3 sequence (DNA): TGTGCCAGCAGCCCGCGTTCTACGGTCCAAGAGACCCAGTACTTC.

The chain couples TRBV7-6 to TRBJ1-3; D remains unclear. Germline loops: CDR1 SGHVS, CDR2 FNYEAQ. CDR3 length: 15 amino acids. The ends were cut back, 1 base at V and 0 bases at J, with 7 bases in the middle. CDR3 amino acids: CASSLGPSSGNTIYF. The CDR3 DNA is TGTGCCAGCAGCTTAGGACCCAGCTCTGGAAACACCATATATTTT.

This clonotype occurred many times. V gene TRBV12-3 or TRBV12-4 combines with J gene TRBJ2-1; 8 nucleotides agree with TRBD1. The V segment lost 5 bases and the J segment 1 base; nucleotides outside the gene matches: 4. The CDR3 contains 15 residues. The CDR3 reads CASSQTGGSYNEQFF. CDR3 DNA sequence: TGTGCCAGCAGTCAAACAGGGGGGTCCTACAATGAGCAGTTCTTC.

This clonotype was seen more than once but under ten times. CDR3 region: CASSVQRAPYEQYF. The CDR3, as DNA: TGTGCCAGCAGTGTCCAGCGGGCCCCCTACGAGCAGTACTTC. The chain combines TRBV2 with TRBJ2-7; a weak D match, TRBD2 (6 bases). V gave up 4 bases and J gave up 2 bases, with 12 bases separating them. The V gene's germline CDR1 is SNHLY and CDR2 FYNNEI. The length of the CDR3 is 14 residues.

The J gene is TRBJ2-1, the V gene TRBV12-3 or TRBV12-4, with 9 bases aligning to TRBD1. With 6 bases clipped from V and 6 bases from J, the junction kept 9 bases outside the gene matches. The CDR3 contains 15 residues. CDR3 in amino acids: CASSTGTGRVNEQFF. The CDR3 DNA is TGTGCCAGCAGCACCGGGACAGGGAGGGTCAATGAGCAGTTCTTC.

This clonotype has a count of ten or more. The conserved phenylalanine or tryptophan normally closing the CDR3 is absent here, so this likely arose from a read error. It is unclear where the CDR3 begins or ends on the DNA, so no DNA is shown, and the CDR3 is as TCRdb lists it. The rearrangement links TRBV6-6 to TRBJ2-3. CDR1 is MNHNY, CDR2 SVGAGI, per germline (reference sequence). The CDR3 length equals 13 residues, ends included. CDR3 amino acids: CASSYDYSQDEKV.

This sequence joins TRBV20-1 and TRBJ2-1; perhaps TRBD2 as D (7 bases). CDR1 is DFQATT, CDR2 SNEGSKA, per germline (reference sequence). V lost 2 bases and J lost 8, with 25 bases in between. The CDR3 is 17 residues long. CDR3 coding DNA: TGCAGTGCTAGAAGGGGGGCACGGACTAGAGTAAACTATGAGCAGTTCTTC. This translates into CSARRGARTRVNYEQFF.

The DNA for the CDR3 is TGTGCCAGCAGCGGAGGACAGGGTTTTCAGCCCCAGCATTTT. As protein: CASSGGQGFQPQHF. V and J are TRBV9 and TRBJ1-5; 8 bases map to TRBD1. V dropped 3 bases and J dropped 6; count of bases not matched to a gene: 5. Germline lookup yields CDR1 SGDLS and CDR2 YYNGEE. This CDR3 contains 14 residues.

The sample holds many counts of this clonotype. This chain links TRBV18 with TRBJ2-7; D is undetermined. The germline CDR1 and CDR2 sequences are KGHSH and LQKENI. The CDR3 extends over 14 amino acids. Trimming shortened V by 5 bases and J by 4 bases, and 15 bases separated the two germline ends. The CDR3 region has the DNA TGTGCCAGCTCATTAACCACGGGTGGATACGAGCAGTACTTC. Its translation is CASSLTTGGYEQYF. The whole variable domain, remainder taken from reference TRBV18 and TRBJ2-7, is NAGVMQNPRHLVRRRGQEARLRCSPMKGHSHVYWYRQLPEEGLKFMVYLQKENIIDESGMPKERFSAEFPKEGPSILRIQQVVRGDSAAYFCASSLTTGGYEQYFGPGTRLTVT.

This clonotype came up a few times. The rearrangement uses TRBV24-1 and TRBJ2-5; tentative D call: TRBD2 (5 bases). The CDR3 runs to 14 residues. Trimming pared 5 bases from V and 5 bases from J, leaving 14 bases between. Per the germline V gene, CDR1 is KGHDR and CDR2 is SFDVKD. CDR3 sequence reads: CATSGAAAVETQYF. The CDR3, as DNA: TGTGCCACCAGTGGGGCAGCGGCCGTCGAGACCCAGTACTTC.

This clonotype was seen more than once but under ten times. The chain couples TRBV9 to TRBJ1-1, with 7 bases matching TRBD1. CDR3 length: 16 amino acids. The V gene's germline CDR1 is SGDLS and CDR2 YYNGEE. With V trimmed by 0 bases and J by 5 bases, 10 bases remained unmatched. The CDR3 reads CASSVDLTGAGTEAFF. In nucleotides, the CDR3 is TGTGCCAGCAGCGTAGATCTTACAGGGGCTGGGACTGAAGCTTTCTTT. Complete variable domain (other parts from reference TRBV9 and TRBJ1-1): DSGVTQTPKHLITATGQRVTLRCSPRSGDLSVYWYQQSLDQGLQFLIQYYNGEERAKGNILERFSAQQFPDLHSELNLSSLELGDSALYFCASSVDLTGAGTEAFFGQGTRLTVV.

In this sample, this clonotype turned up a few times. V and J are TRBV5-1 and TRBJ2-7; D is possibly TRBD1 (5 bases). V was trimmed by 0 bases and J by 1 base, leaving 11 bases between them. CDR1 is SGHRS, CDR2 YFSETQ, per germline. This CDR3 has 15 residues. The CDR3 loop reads CASSLAFDRSYEQYF. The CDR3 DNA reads TGCGCCAGCAGCTTGGCCTTTGACAGATCCTACGAGCAGTACTTC.

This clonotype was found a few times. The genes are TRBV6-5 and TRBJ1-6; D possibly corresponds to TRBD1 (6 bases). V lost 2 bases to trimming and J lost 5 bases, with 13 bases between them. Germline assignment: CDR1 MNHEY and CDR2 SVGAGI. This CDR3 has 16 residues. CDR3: CASSYGTQGHNSPLHF. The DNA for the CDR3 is TGTGCCAGCAGTTACGGGACCCAGGGGCATAATTCACCCCTCCACTTT.

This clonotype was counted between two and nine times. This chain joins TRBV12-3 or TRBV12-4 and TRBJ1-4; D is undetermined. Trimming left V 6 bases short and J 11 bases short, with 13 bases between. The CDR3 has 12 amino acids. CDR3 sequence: CASSPMDRKLFF. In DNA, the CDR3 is TGTGCCAGCAGCCCCATGGATCGTAAACTGTTTTTT.